The 28 T cell receptor beta chains in this list originate from one sample, sequenced in a study of molecular identifiers for immune sequencing clone quantification. TCRdb reanalysed the PCR reads using MiXCR and keeps one entry per CDR3 protein. The table records about 640,000 distinct CDR3 sequences, 20% of them present only once. The material sequenced was naive CD8+ T cells from blood, with Jurkat cell RNA spiked in. Subset denoted: FACS-sorted CD8+CD4-CCR7+CD45RA+ naive T cells. These receptors all come from a human donor in good health. Some libraries in this study had Jurkat cell RNA spiked in.

As to this clonotype: This may stem from a read error, because a much larger clone lies one nucleotide away. The rearrangement uses TRBV20-1 and TRBJ1-1, with D unclear. CDR1 DFQATT and CDR2 SNEGSKA come from the germline V gene (reference sequence). V lost 4 bases and J lost 9, with 12 bases in between. CDR3 length: 11 amino acids. The CDR3 region has the DNA TGCAGTGCTACACAGACACAACAAGCTTTCTTT. Amino acids: CSATQTQQAFF.

Comments on this clonotype: Possible read error: a much larger clone is one base away. Since the CDR3 does not end with the conserved phenylalanine or tryptophan, this likely comes from a read error. CDR3: CASGLGSGGSTDTQYS. DNA for the CDR3: TGTGCTAGTGGTTTGGGTAGCGGGGGGAGCACAGATACGCAGTATTCT. This sequence joins TRBV12-5 and TRBJ2-3; 10 positions match TRBD2. The CDR3 length is 16 residues. V shed 1 base and J 0 bases; nucleotides not matched to a gene: 1. In germline, CDR1 is LGHNT, CDR2 FRNRAP.

This clonotype was picked up many times. The chain links TRBV7-9 to TRBJ1-4; no firm D call. Between the trimmed V and J ends, which lost 4 bases and 3 bases, there was a span of 12 bases. The CDR3 contains 15 residues. Germline loops: CDR1 SEHNR, CDR2 FQNEAQ (reference sequence). The CDR3, as DNA: TGTGCCAGCAGCTGGGGTTCGACGGCTAATGAAAAACTGTTTTTT. It encodes CASSWGSTANEKLFF.

This clonotype has at least ten counts. The chain couples TRBV29-1 to TRBJ2-5; TRBD1 agrees at 12 bases. This CDR3 region has 14 residues. J lost 7 bases, V lost 6 bases, and 9 bases had no gene match. Per the germline V gene, CDR1 is SQVTM and CDR2 is ANQGSEA. The CDR3 DNA reads as TGCAGCGTATCTTTACCGGGACAGGGGGCGACCCAGTACTTC. Amino acids: CSVSLPGQGATQYF.

This clonotype was seen at least ten times. This sequence joins TRBV3-1 and TRBJ1-1; D gene ambiguous. This CDR3 comprises 13 residues. V lost 6 bases to trimming and J lost 4 bases, with 12 bases between them. Germline lookup yields CDR1 LGHDT and CDR2 YNNKEL (reference sequence). Here the CDR3 DNA reads TGTGCCAGCAGAGATAGGGCGGGCACTGAAGCTTTCTTT. This gives the protein CASRDRAGTEAFF.

V usage is TRBV20-1 and J usage is TRBJ2-7, with D maybe TRBD2 (5 bases). Germline CDR1 and CDR2: DFQATT and SNEGSKA (reference sequence). CDR3 length equals 14 residues. V gave up 3 bases and J gave up 2 bases, with 14 bases separating them. The CDR3 here is CSASEQRRPYEQYF. The CDR3 DNA reads TGCAGTGCTAGTGAGCAACGGAGGCCCTACGAGCAGTACTTC.

This clonotype was detected many times. The chain has TRBV14 and TRBJ2-1; 12 positions agree with TRBD2. The V and J ends lost 3 bases and 3 bases, in that order; junction bases with no gene match: 12. Germline-derived CDR1 and CDR2 are SGHDN and FVKESK. The CDR3 is 19 residues long. The chain's CDR3 is CASSHTSGRPPNNYNEQFF. CDR3 DNA sequence: TGTGCCAGCAGCCACACTAGCGGGAGGCCCCCGAACAACTACAATGAGCAGTTCTTC. Complete variable domain (other parts from reference TRBV14 and TRBJ2-1): EAGVTQFPSHSVIEKGQTVTLRCDPISGHDNLYWYRRVMGKEIKFLLHFVKESKQDESGMPNNRFLAERTGGTYSTLKVQPAELEDSGVYFCASSHTSGRPPNNYNEQFFGPGTRLTVL.

The V call is TRBV19, the J call TRBJ2-3, with TRBD1 matching 8 bases. Germline V gene sequence: CDR1 LNHDA, CDR2 SQIVND (reference sequence). This CDR3 comprises 15 residues. Trimming cost V 7 bases and J 4 bases; bases outside gene matches: 10. For the CDR3, the DNA is TGTGCCAGTACCCCGGACAGGGATGGAGCAGATACGCAGTATTTT. It yields the protein CASTPDRDGADTQYF.

Notes on this clonotype: A much larger clone differs from this one at a single base, so this may be a read error. The chain uses TRBV24-1 and TRBJ2-1; possible D gene TRBD1, 6 bases. Germline lookup yields CDR1 KGHDR and CDR2 SFDVKD. This CDR3 region has 16 residues. The CDR3 sequence: CATSDGPGAPYNEQLF. As DNA, the CDR3 is TGTGCCACCAGTGATGGTCCAGGGGCCCCCTACAATGAGCAGCTCTTC.

The sample holds many counts of this clonotype. The chain links TRBV27 to TRBJ2-2; 8 bases are a match to TRBD1. Unmatched junction bases numbered 12, after V lost 5 bases and J lost 7 bases. Germline V lookup: CDR1 MNHEY, CDR2 SMNVEV (reference sequence). This CDR3 spans 16 amino acids. Here the CDR3 reads CASSPLDRDRSGELFF. Here the CDR3 DNA reads TGTGCCAGCAGTCCACTGGACAGGGACCGCAGCGGGGAGCTGTTTTTT.

J is TRBJ2-5 and V is TRBV9, with TRBD2 identical over 10 bases. Germline CDR1 and CDR2: SGDLS and YYNGEE. Trimming took 4 bases from V and 2 from J; bases not matched to a gene: 17. The length of the CDR3 is 19 residues. The DNA for the CDR3 is TGTGCCAGCAGCCAGCGGGGGGGTAGTAGCGGGCCGACTCAAGAGACCCAGTACTTC. The encoded protein is CASSQRGGSSGPTQETQYF.

As regards this clonotype: A much bigger clone sits one base away, suggesting this may be a read error. The CDR3 carries no conserved terminal phenylalanine or tryptophan, so it likely arises from a read error. The CDR3 is CASSIVLASGGSTDTQYL. The CDR3 DNA follows: TGTGCCAGTAGTATCGTGTTGGCTAGCGGGGGCAGCACAGATACGCAGTATCTT. This chain links TRBV19 with TRBJ2-3; TRBD2 aligns across 10 bases. Germline CDR1 is LNHDA and CDR2 is SQIVND (reference sequence). The CDR3 spans 18 residues. Trimming removed 3 bases from V and 0 bases from J; junction bases left unmatched: 9.

This clonotype was counted many times. The chain couples TRBV28 to TRBJ2-3; no reliable D call. V was shortened by 5 bases and J by 3 bases, with 12 bases between the two germline ends. This CDR3 comprises 14 residues. The germline V gene encodes CDR1 MDHEN and CDR2 SYDVKM. This CDR3 reads CASSPPPETDTQYF. The CDR3 bases are TGTGCCAGCAGTCCACCCCCCGAGACAGATACGCAGTATTTT.

This clonotype has at least ten counts. The V and J genes are TRBV7-9 and TRBJ1-4; D is undetermined. Trimming took 4 bases from V and 4 from J, leaving 16 bases between them. This CDR3 comprises 16 residues. Germline CDR1 is SEHNR and CDR2 is FQNEAQ (reference sequence). The CDR3: CASSYPVGGFNEKLFF. The DNA of the CDR3 is TGTGCCAGCAGCTATCCAGTAGGCGGTTTTAATGAAAAACTGTTTTTT.

This clonotype showed up many times. The chain is built from TRBV27 and TRBJ2-2, with TRBD1 as a possible D gene (6 bases). The CDR3 is made up of 16 amino acids. CDR1 is MNHEY and CDR2 is SMNVEV in the germline V gene (reference sequence). V dropped 5 bases and J dropped 3 bases, with 16 bases sitting between them. The CDR3, as DNA: TGTGCCAGCAGTCCCAACAGGGTCGGGTACACCGGGGAGCTGTTTTTT. Amino acid sequence: CASSPNRVGYTGELFF.

This clonotype was seen at least ten times. The J gene is TRBJ2-7, the V gene TRBV7-9; TRBD2 might be the D (5 bases). The CDR3 has 13 residues. The germline V and J ends were trimmed by 5 bases and 5 bases, with 13 bases remaining between them. Per the germline V gene, CDR1 is SEHNR and CDR2 is FQNEAQ (reference sequence). This CDR3 is CASSVSSGNEQYF. In nucleotides, the CDR3 is TGTGCCAGCAGCGTGTCATCGGGGAACGAGCAGTACTTC. Drawing the rest from reference TRBV7-9 and TRBJ2-7, the complete variable domain is DTGVSQNPRHKITKRGQNVTFRCDPISEHNRLYWYRQTLGQGPEFLTYFQNEAQLEKSRLLSDRFSAERPKGSFSTLEIQRTEQGDSAMYLCASSVSSGNEQYFGPGTRLTVT.

This clonotype has a count of ten or more. CDR3 coding DNA: TGTGCCAGCAGCAATGGGGCCGTCCCAGGCTACACCTTC. Amino acid sequence: CASSNGAVPGYTF. The chain employs TRBV5-4 and TRBJ1-2, with D tentatively TRBD1 (5 bases). Germline-derived CDR1 and CDR2 are SGHNT and YYREEE (reference sequence). V was shortened by 4 bases and J by 8 bases, with 15 bases between the two germline ends. The CDR3 loop spans 13 amino acids.

V and J are TRBV7-9 and TRBJ1-6; no reliable D call. The germline V gene has CDR1 SEHNR and CDR2 FQNEAQ (reference sequence). This CDR3 is 17 amino acids long. With 2 bases removed from V and 7 bases from J, the gap between germline ends came to 18 bases. The CDR3 region is CASSLIMTSVANSPLHF. CDR3 in DNA: TGTGCCAGCAGCTTAATTATGACCTCTGTGGCCAATTCACCCCTCCACTTT.

This clonotype turned up a few times. J is TRBJ2-7 and V is TRBV27, with TRBD2 matching over 12 bases. Germline-derived CDR1 and CDR2 are MNHEY and SMNVEV (reference sequence). Trimming at V came to 1 base and at J to 7 bases, leaving 8 bases not matched to a gene. This CDR3 has 16 amino acids. The chain's CDR3 is CASSLFLAGGAREQYF. The CDR3 DNA reads TGTGCCAGCAGTTTATTTCTAGCGGGAGGGGCGCGGGAGCAGTACTTC.

The rearrangement uses TRBV18 and TRBJ2-2; either TRBD1 or TRBD2 may fit D (5 bases each). The CDR3 contains 16 residues. The V gene lost 3 bases and the J gene lost 4 bases, with 15 bases spanning the gap. Germline loops: CDR1 KGHSH, CDR2 LQKENI. The CDR3 region is CASSPGRTPSTGELFF. The CDR3, as DNA: TGTGCCAGCTCACCGGGACGGACCCCGAGCACCGGGGAGCTGTTTTTT.

To note about this clonotype: Being one base from a much bigger clone, this may be a read error. The chain recombines TRBV27 with TRBJ2-3; TRBD2 matches at 8 bases. Germline V gene data show CDR1 as MNHEY and CDR2 as SMNVEV (reference sequence). The CDR3 length is 16 residues. The CDR3 region is CASGLSPAGVEDTQYF. CDR3 coding DNA: TGTGCCAGCGGTTTATCTCCAGCGGGGGTGGAAGATACGCAGTATTTT.

In the case of this clonotype: A much larger clone differs by one base, so this may be a read error. The chain employs TRBV20-1 and TRBJ2-3, with a possible D match to TRBD2 (5 bases). There are 17 residues in the CDR3. Trimming took 3 bases from V and 3 from J, leaving 22 bases between them. Looked up from germline, CDR1 is DFQATT and CDR2 is SNEGSKA (reference sequence). CDR3 region: CSASYLRRAEQTDTQYF. CDR3 bases: TGCAGTGCTAGCTACCTTAGGAGAGCGGAACAGACAGATACGCAGTATTTT.

This clonotype has a count of ten or more. This sequence joins TRBV14 and TRBJ2-1; tentative D call: TRBD2 (5 bases). Germline loops: CDR1 SGHDN, CDR2 FVKESK. The V and J ends lost 4 bases and 8 bases respectively, with 12 bases between them. The CDR3 runs 13 residues. Written as DNA, the CDR3 is TGTGCCAGCAGCCCCACCGGACTGGATGAGCAGTTCTTC. This encodes CASSPTGLDEQFF.

This clonotype was detected only once. This clone may be a read error of a much larger clone one base away. This chain uses TRBV14 with TRBJ1-2, with 7 bases that match TRBD1. Per germline, CDR1 SGHDN and CDR2 FVKESK. The CDR3 length is 18 residues. The CDR3 loop reads CASSQDRTGRSSNYSYTF. Here the CDR3 DNA reads TGTGCCAGCAGCCAAGATAGGACAGGCCGGAGCTCTAACTATAGCTACACCTTC. The variable domain in full, with the rest retrieved from reference TRBV14 and TRBJ1-2, is EAGVTQFPSHSVIEKGQTVTLRCDPISGHDNLYWYRRVMGKEIKFLLHFVKESKQDESGMPNNRFLAERTGGTYSTLKVQPAELEDSGVYFCASSQDRTGRSSNYSYTFGSGTRLTVV.

This clonotype was recorded many times. Here the CDR3 reads CASSLTITPEAFF. CDR3 in DNA: TGTGCCAGCAGCTTAACCATTACCCCTGAAGCTTTCTTT. V is TRBV7-9 and J is TRBJ1-1; no reliable D call. CDR3 length: 13 amino acids. Trimming stripped 2 bases from V and 6 bases from J, with 10 bases between. Germline V gene sequence: CDR1 SEHNR, CDR2 FQNEAQ (reference sequence).

This clonotype has a handful of counts. The chain has TRBV7-9 and TRBJ1-2; TRBD1 is a possible D gene (5 bases). This CDR3 is built from 15 residues. V lost 5 bases to trimming and J lost 3 bases, with 16 bases between them. The germline gives CDR1 SEHNR, CDR2 FQNEAQ (reference sequence). In nucleotides, the CDR3 is TGTGCCAGCAGCCCAACCCGGGACTACTACTATGGCTACACCTTC. Protein sequence: CASSPTRDYYYGYTF.

Concerning this clonotype itself: Germline and junction disagree at one end, which may indicate a read error. V and J are TRBV6-5 and TRBJ2-1; D might be TRBD1 or TRBD2, each matching 5 bases. Germline V gene sequence: CDR1 MNHEY, CDR2 SVGAGI. The CDR3 runs 16 residues. CDR3 bases: TGTGCCAGCGGTTACTCGCCGGGACCCGGTAGGAATGAGCAGTTCTTC. Protein: CASGYSPGPGRNEQFF.

In its sample, this clonotype was seen a few times. This chain joins TRBV11-2 and TRBJ2-7; 11 positions match TRBD2. Germline-derived CDR1 and CDR2 are SGHAT and FQNNGV. The V and J ends lost 1 base and 6 bases, in that order; junction bases with no gene match: 5. This CDR3 is built from 15 residues. The CDR3 spells CASSLVGLAAVEQYF. CDR3 in DNA: TGTGCCAGCAGCTTAGTGGGACTAGCGGCGGTCGAGCAGTACTTC. The entire variable domain, with the rest obtained from reference TRBV11-2 and TRBJ2-7, is as follows: EAGVAQSPRYKIIEKRQSVAFWCNPISGHATLYWYQQILGQGPKLLIQFQNNGVVDDSQLPKDRFSAERLKGVDSTLKIQPAKLEDSAVYLCASSLVGLAAVEQYFGPGTRLTVT.